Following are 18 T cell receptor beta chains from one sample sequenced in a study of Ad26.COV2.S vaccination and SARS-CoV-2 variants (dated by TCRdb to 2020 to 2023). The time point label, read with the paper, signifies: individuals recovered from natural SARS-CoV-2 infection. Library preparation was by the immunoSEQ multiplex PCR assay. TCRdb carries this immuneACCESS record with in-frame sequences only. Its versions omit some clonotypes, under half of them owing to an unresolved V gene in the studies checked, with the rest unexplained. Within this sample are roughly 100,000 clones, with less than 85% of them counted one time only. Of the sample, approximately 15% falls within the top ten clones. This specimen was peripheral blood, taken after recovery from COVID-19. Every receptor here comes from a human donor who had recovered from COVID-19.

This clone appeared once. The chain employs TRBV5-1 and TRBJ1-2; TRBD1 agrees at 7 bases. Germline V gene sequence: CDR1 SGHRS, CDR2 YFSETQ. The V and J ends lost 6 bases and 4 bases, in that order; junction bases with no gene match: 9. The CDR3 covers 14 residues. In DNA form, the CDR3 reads TGCGCCAGCACTCCCCAGGGGGGCGCCTATGGCTACACCTTC. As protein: CASTPQGGAYGYTF.

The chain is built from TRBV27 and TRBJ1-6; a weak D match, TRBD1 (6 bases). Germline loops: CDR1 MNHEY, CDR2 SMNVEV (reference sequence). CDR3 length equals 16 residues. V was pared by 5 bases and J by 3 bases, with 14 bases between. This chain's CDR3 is CASSIGTNFYNSPLHF. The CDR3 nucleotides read TGTGCCAGCAGTATCGGGACAAATTTCTATAATTCACCCCTCCACTTT.

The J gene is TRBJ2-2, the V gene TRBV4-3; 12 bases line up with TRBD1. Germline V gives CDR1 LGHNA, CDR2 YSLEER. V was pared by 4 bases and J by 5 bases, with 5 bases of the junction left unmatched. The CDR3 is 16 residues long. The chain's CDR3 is CASSPRDRGHTGELFF. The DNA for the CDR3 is TGCGCCAGCAGCCCCCGGGACAGGGGGCATACCGGGGAGCTGTTTTTT.

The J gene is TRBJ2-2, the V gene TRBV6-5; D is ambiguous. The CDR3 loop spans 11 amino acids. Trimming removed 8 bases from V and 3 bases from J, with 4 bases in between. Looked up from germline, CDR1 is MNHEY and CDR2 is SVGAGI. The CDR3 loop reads CASGDTGELFF. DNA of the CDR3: TGTGCCAGCGGGGACACCGGGGAGCTGTTTTTT.

CDR3 protein: CASSPRQGGGNTGELFF. As DNA, the CDR3 is TGTGCCAGCAGCCCAAGACAGGGGGGTGGAAACACCGGGGAGCTGTTTTTT. The J gene is TRBJ2-2, the V gene TRBV7-9; TRBD1 aligns across 9 bases. The length of the CDR3 is 17 residues. The V and J ends lost 5 bases and 2 bases, in that order; junction bases with no gene match: 9. Germline V gene lookup returns CDR1 SEHNR and CDR2 FQNEAQ (reference sequence).

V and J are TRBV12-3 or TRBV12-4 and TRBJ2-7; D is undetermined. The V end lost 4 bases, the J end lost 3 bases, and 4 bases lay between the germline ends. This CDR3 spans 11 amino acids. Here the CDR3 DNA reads TGTGCCAGCAGTTACTTCTACGAGCAGTACTTC. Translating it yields CASSYFYEQYF.

Here the CDR3 reads CASSALRGENTEAFF. In nucleotides, the CDR3 is TGTGCCAGCAGTGCACTGCGCGGGGAGAACACTGAAGCTTTCTTT. V and J are TRBV2 and TRBJ1-1; D gene unclear. This CDR3 has 15 residues. Germline V CDR1 and CDR2: SNHLY, FYNNEI. V lost 4 bases and J 1 base, leaving 13 bases between the germline ends.

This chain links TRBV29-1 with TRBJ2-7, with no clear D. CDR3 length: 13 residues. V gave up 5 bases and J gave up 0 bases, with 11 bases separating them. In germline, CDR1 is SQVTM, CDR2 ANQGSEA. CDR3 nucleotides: TGCAGCGTTTCGGCAGACAACTCCTACGAGCAGTACTTC. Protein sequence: CSVSADNSYEQYF.

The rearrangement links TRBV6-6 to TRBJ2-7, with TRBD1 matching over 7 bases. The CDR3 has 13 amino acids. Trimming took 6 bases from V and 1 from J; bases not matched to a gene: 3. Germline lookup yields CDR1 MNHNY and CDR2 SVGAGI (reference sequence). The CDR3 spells CASSQTGSYEQYF. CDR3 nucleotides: TGTGCCAGCAGCCAGACAGGGTCCTACGAGCAGTACTTC.

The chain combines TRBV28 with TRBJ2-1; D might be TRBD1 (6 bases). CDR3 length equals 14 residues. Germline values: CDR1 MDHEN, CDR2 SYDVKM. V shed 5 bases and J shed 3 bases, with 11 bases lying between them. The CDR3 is CASSTGQIYNEQFF. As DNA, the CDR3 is TGTGCCAGCAGTACAGGACAGATCTACAATGAGCAGTTCTTC.

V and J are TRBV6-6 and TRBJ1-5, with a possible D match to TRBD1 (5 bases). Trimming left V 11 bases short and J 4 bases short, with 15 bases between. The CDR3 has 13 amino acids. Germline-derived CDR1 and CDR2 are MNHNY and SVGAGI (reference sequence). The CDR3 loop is CAATTRVNQPQHF. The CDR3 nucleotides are TGTGCCGCCACAACCAGGGTAAATCAGCCCCAGCATTTT.

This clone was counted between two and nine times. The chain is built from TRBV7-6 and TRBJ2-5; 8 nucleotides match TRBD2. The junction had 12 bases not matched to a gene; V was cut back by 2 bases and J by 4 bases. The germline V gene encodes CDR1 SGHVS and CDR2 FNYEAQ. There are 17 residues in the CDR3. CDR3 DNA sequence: TGTGCCAGCAGCTTATCCCCCGGGAGGGCAATAGGAGAGACCCAGTACTTC. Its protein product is CASSLSPGRAIGETQYF.

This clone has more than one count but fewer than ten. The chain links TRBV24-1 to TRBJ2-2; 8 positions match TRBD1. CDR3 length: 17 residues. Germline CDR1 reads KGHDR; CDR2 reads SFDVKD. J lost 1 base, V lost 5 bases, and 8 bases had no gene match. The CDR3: CATSAEQGVGNTGELFF. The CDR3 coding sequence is TGTGCCACCAGTGCTGAACAGGGGGTTGGGAACACCGGGGAGCTGTTTTTT.

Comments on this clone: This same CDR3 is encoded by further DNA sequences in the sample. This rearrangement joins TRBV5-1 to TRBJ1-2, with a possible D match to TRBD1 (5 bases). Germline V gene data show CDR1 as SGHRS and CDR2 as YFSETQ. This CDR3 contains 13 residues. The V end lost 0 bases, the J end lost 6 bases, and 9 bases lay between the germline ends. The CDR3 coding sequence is TGCGCCAGCAGCTTGGTTGGGGGGGATGGCTACACCTTC. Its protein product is CASSLVGGDGYTF.

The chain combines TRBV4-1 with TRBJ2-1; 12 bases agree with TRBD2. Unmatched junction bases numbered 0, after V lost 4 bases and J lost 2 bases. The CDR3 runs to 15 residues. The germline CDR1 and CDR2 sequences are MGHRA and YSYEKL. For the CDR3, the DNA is TGCGCCAGCAGCCGGACTAGCGGGGCCTACAATGAGCAGTTCTTC. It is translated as CASSRTSGAYNEQFF.

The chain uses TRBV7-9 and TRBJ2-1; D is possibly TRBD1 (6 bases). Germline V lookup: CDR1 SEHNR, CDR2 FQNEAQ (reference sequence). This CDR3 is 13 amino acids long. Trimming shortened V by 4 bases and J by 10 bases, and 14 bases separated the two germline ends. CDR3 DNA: TGTGCCAGCAGCTCCGGACAGACCAACGAGCAGTTCTTC. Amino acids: CASSSGQTNEQFF.

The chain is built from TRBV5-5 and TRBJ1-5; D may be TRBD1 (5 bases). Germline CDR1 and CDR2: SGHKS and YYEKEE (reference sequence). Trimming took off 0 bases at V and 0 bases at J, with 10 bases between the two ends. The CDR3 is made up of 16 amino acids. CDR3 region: CASSLGQLNSNQPQHF. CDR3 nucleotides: TGTGCCAGCAGCTTGGGACAGCTGAATAGCAATCAGCCCCAGCATTTT.

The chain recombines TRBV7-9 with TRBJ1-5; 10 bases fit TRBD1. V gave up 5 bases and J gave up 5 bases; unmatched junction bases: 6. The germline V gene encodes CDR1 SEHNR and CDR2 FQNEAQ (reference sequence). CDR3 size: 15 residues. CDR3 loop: CASSNPDRGHQPQHF. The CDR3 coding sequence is TGTGCCAGCAGCAACCCCGACAGGGGGCATCAGCCCCAGCATTTT.